This record covers a single T cell receptor beta chain. As yet, its antigen is unknown. The sample is drawn from a study of T cell responses to AZD1222 COVID-19 vaccine. The study, taken as a whole, reports: Donor demographics were predominantly white British with a female majority; clonal diversity may be underestimated.

Repertoires were generated with immunoSEQ multiplex PCR, while TCRdb's copy carries only in-frame clones and drops some. The sample yields fewer than 80,000 clones, about 91% seen once. The V and J ends lost 7 bases and 4 bases, in that order; junction bases with no gene match: 11. The CDR3 covers 15 residues. Germline CDR1 reads MDHEN; CDR2 reads SYDVKM. Sequenced material: peripheral blood, taken 28 days after the second dose of the MenACWY control vaccine. The source of this sequence is an adult who received the MenACWY meningococcal vaccine as a control. The chain links TRBV28 to TRBJ1-2, with 8 bases fitting TRBD1. Here the CDR3 DNA reads TGTGCCAGCAACCCACCGGACAGGGAAAGCTATGGCTACACCTTC. Protein product: CASNPPDRESYGYTF.